This T cell receptor (beta chain) originates from a study of T-cell reconstitution after alpha-beta-depleted transplantation in children. Preparing the TCRbeta library involved the use of unique molecular identifiers. TCRdb recomputed calls from the PCR reads with MiXCR, one row per CDR3 protein. The sample has under 850,000 distinct CDR3 sequences, around 13% seen once. The CDR3 consists of 14 residues. V was trimmed by 3 bases and J by 6 bases, leaving 14 bases between them. A few counts support this clonotype. The clonotype comes from a girl aged 2-10 years with congenital amegakaryocytic thrombocytopenia, due to receive a stem cell transplant. The sample was PBMCs, taken before TCRalphabeta/CD19-depleted stem cell transplant. The chain has TRBV12-3 or TRBV12-4 and TRBJ1-1; perhaps TRBD1 as D (6 bases). DNA of the CDR3: TGTGCCAGCAGTTTGACAGGAGGAATGGCTGAAGCTTTCTTT. Its protein is CASSLTGGMAEAFF.